One T cell receptor (beta chain) is described in this entry. Antigen specificity is unknown. This entry belongs to a study of cytomegalovirus exposure and HLA in healthy donors. Notes on the study in general: Most CMV-associated TCR beta chains were later found to appear HLA-restricted. With DRB1 most and HLA-C fewest, TCR association rates differed between HLA loci in a later analysis. Some V segments could not be told apart, so they were left out, TRBV6-2 and TRBV6-3 among them. CMV antigen specificity was confirmed in vitro for three CMV-associated chains.

Looked up from germline, CDR1 is GTSNPN and CDR2 is SVGIG (reference sequence). CDR3 length equals 13 residues. V shed 2 bases and J shed 0 bases, with 8 bases lying between them. PCR used 60 Vbeta primers and 13 Jbeta primers. Clones were read by immunoSEQ multiplex PCR, and TCRdb kept only the in-frame ones, dropping some. The sample carries approximately 150,000 clones, roughly 80% recorded once. The chain joins TRBV30 to TRBJ2-7; a weak D match, TRBD1 (6 bases). This sequence was found in a male donor in good health and CMV-seronegative. Source material: PBMCs. The DNA of the CDR3 is TGTGCCTGGAGTAGGGACAACTCCTACGAGCAGTACTTC. It yields the protein CAWSRDNSYEQYF.